This TCR beta chain was observed in a study of vaccination and CD4 T cells after COVID-19. Turning to the study itself: Six male and four female convalescents took part, two of them Hispanic. Those taking part got two shots of either the BNT162b2 or the mRNA-1273 vaccine. It was a median about 100 days after diagnosis, with a range of 35 to 161, that post-COVID samples were drawn.

Findings and limits, study-wide: Researchers report that 304 of 307 vaccine-specific clones in convalescent patients proved spike mono-reactive.

A word on this clonotype: The antigen is unknown.

The V gene's germline CDR1 is LNHDA and CDR2 SQIVND (reference sequence). The CDR3 has 15 amino acids. The ends lost 6 bases at V and 5 bases at J; junction bases unmatched: 11. TCRdb re-derived calls from the PCR reads in MiXCR, one entry per CDR3 protein. The data show just over 20,000 distinct CDR3 sequences, around 50% seen once. Source: CD4+ T cells from blood, taken before SARS-CoV-2 vaccination. The receptor's source is a human donor who had recovered from COVID-19. The chain joins TRBV19 to TRBJ2-7; 9 bases match TRBD1. CDR3 in amino acids: CASSIPGTGPDEQYF. The CDR3 coding sequence is TGTGCCAGTAGCATCCCCGGGACAGGGCCTGACGAGCAGTACTTC.